Each of the 22 T cell receptor beta chains below was sequenced from the same sample in a study of identical twins (dated by TCRdb to the mid-2010s). The library came from 5' RACE. Sequencing was carried out with an Illumina HiSeq 2000. The raw public data were reprocessed by TCRdb itself: fastp quality trimming at Q25, MiXCR clonotype calling, in-frame beta chains only. Each entry is one CDR3 protein sequence, shown with its most common DNA and genes. Here the sample has roughly 700,000 distinct CDR3 sequences; 8.6% occur a single time. The ten biggest clones cover 0.8% to 1% of the sample. These same records also appear under a second study, on yellow fever vaccine responses in identical twins.

The sequenced sample consisted of PBMCs. These receptors all come from a woman aged 18-35 years in good health.

This rearrangement joins TRBV4-3 to TRBJ2-2, with 11 bases fitting TRBD2. From germline, CDR1 is LGHNA and CDR2 YSLEER. This CDR3 has 17 residues. The V and J ends lost 0 bases and 7 bases, in that order; junction bases with no gene match: 7. The CDR3 DNA is TGCGCCAGCAGCCAAGAGGCACTAGCGGGAGTTGGCGGGGAGCTGTTTTTT. This translates into CASSQEALAGVGGELFF.

At least ten counts were recorded for this clonotype. The V and J genes are TRBV7-9 and TRBJ2-1; maybe TRBD2 (6 bases). The CDR3 length is 13 residues. The germline V gene encodes CDR1 SEHNR and CDR2 FQNEAQ (reference sequence). Trimming removed 1 base from V and 5 bases from J, with 6 bases in between. CDR3: CASSLVADNEQFF. The CDR3 coding sequence is TGTGCCAGCAGCTTAGTAGCGGACAATGAGCAGTTCTTC.

This chain joins TRBV7-9 and TRBJ1-5, with 7 bases lining up with TRBD1. Germline V lookup: CDR1 SEHNR, CDR2 FQNEAQ (reference sequence). Trimming at V came to 4 bases and at J to 5 bases, leaving 5 bases not matched to a gene. CDR3 length equals 14 residues. CDR3 DNA: TGTGCCAGCAGCTCTGAGGACAGGTATCAGCCCCAGCATTTT. Protein product: CASSSEDRYQPQHF.

This clonotype showed up just a few times. The chain carries TRBV6-1 and TRBJ2-7; 9 bases are a match to TRBD2. V shed 4 bases and J 1 base; nucleotides not matched to a gene: 5. Germline loops: CDR1 MNHNS, CDR2 SASEGT. The CDR3 has 15 amino acids. The CDR3 loop is CASSGTSGRSYEQYF. CDR3 DNA sequence: TGTGCCAGCAGTGGCACTAGCGGGCGATCCTACGAGCAGTACTTC.

At least ten counts were recorded for this clonotype. The J gene is TRBJ2-5, the V gene TRBV3-1; the match to TRBD1 covers 8 bases. V shed 4 bases, J shed 4 bases, and the junction held 11 bases outside the gene matches. CDR1 and CDR2 (germline): LGHDT, YNNKEL (reference sequence). The CDR3 loop spans 16 amino acids. The CDR3 bases are TGTGCCAGCAGCCGGAAGACAGGGGAATATGCAGAGACCCAGTACTTC. Its protein is CASSRKTGEYAETQYF.

This clonotype has at least ten counts. The rearrangement links TRBV7-2 to TRBJ2-5, with TRBD2 matching 8 bases. The J segment lost 5 bases and the V segment lost 4 bases, leaving 12 bases of the junction unmatched. Germline V gives CDR1 SGHTA, CDR2 FQGNSA. CDR3 length equals 16 residues. As DNA, the CDR3 is TGTGCCAGCAGCTCCCGCTCCCGGGGGGGCATCGAGACCCAGTACTTC. Translating it yields CASSSRSRGGIETQYF.

As for this clonotype: A read error may be the cause here, since a much bigger clone is one base away. The CDR3 here is CAISATGQGADTQYF. DNA of the CDR3: TGTGCCATCAGTGCGACGGGACAGGGGGCAGATACGCAGTATTTT. The V gene is TRBV10-3, the J gene TRBJ2-3; 11 bases map to TRBD1. Germline V gene lookup returns CDR1 ENHRY and CDR2 SYGVKD. Trimming cost V 4 bases and J 4 bases; bases outside gene matches: 4. The length of the CDR3 is 15 residues.

This clonotype showed up just a few times. V gene TRBV28 combines with J gene TRBJ2-5; 12 bases match TRBD2. The V gene end was trimmed by 4 bases and the J gene end by 4 bases; junction bases not matched to a gene: 4. From germline, CDR1 is MDHEN and CDR2 SYDVKM. The CDR3 is 15 amino acids. CDR3 protein: CASSSLAGGGETQYF. The CDR3 nucleotides read TGTGCCAGCAGTTCACTAGCGGGGGGAGGAGAGACCCAGTACTTC.

CDR3 sequence (DNA): TGTGCCAGCAGCGCGAGGGTACCGGGGACGGGGGATGAGCAGTTCTTC. Its translation: CASSARVPGTGDEQFF. V and J are TRBV11-3 and TRBJ2-1; the D gene is possibly TRBD2 (6 bases). Germline loops: CDR1 SGHNT, CDR2 YENEEA. The V end lost 5 bases, the J end lost 8 bases, and 22 bases lay between the germline ends. This CDR3 contains 16 residues.

This clonotype has a handful of counts. V gene TRBV18 combines with J gene TRBJ2-4; 11 nucleotides match TRBD2. V dropped 6 bases and J dropped 6; count of bases not matched to a gene: 7. The CDR3 sequence is 15 residues long. Germline CDR1 KGHSH, CDR2 LQKENI. This CDR3 reads CASSPGTSGRNIQYF. CDR3 sequence (DNA): TGTGCCAGCTCCCCCGGGACTAGCGGAAGAAACATTCAGTACTTC.

This clonotype turned up a few times. V and J are TRBV27 and TRBJ2-3; D is unresolved. The CDR3 has 13 residues. Germline V gene lookup returns CDR1 MNHEY and CDR2 SMNVEV (reference sequence). V lost 1 base and J 10 bases, leaving 12 bases between the germline ends. CDR3 bases: TGTGCCAGCAGTTTATATGAAGCAAAGGCGCAGTATTTT. Amino acid sequence: CASSLYEAKAQYF.

The genes are TRBV29-1 and TRBJ2-5, with D possibly being TRBD1 or TRBD2 (5 bases each). The CDR3 loop spans 11 amino acids. Germline values: CDR1 SQVTM, CDR2 ANQGSEA. The CDR3: CSGRQQETQYF. In nucleotides, the CDR3 is TGCTCAGGGAGACAGCAAGAGACCCAGTACTTC.

This clonotype was observed a handful of times. The chain uses TRBV20-1 and TRBJ1-2; D ambiguous. Trimming removed 1 base at V and 2 bases at J, with 14 bases between. CDR3 length equals 15 residues. From germline, CDR1 is DFQATT and CDR2 SNEGSKA (reference sequence). In nucleotides, the CDR3 is TGCAGTGCTAGAGCTGAGGACGCGAGAAACTATGGCTACACCTTC. It translates to CSARAEDARNYGYTF.

V and J are TRBV29-1 and TRBJ1-6; D remains ambiguous. The germline V and J ends were trimmed by 6 bases and 0 bases, with 9 bases remaining between them. The CDR3 spans 14 residues. From germline, CDR1 is SQVTM and CDR2 ANQGSEA. The DNA of the CDR3 is TGCAGCGTAAGGGTCAGCTCCTATAATTCACCCCTCCACTTT. The encoded protein is CSVRVSSYNSPLHF.

This clonotype was detected ten times or more. J is TRBJ2-3 and V is TRBV11-2; 12 bases fit TRBD2. The V gene end was trimmed by 5 bases and the J gene end by 4 bases; junction bases not matched to a gene: 16. The germline gives CDR1 SGHAT, CDR2 FQNNGV. The CDR3 contains 19 residues. The CDR3 DNA reads as TGTGCCAGCAGCCCGATTCTTCTAGCGGGAGGGCTCTTTGCAGATACGCAGTATTTT. Encoded protein: CASSPILLAGGLFADTQYF.

The chain uses TRBV6-5 and TRBJ2-3; 8 bases align to TRBD2. The CDR3 has 14 residues. J gave up 5 bases and V 1 base, and 2 bases lay outside the gene matches. Germline values: CDR1 MNHEY, CDR2 SVGAGI. CDR3 nucleotide sequence: TGTGCCAGCAGTTACTTTCGGGAGGGAGATACGCAGTATTTT. Translated: CASSYFREGDTQYF.

This clonotype was recorded a few times. CDR3 sequence reads: CSARDPENSYEQYF. Here the CDR3 DNA reads TGCAGTGCTAGAGATCCAGAGAACTCCTACGAGCAGTACTTC. The chain carries TRBV20-1 and TRBJ2-7; D is ambiguous. Per the germline V gene, CDR1 is DFQATT and CDR2 is SNEGSKA (reference sequence). This CDR3 contains 14 residues. V lost 0 bases and J 0 bases, leaving 9 bases between the germline ends.

The rearrangement uses TRBV18 and TRBJ2-2; tentatively, D is TRBD1 (6 bases). Germline V CDR1 and CDR2: KGHSH, LQKENI. Trimming pared 10 bases from V and 5 bases from J, leaving 17 bases between. This CDR3 contains 14 residues. The CDR3 DNA reads as TGTGCCACCTCCACCGTCGGGACAACCGGGGAGCTGTTTTTT. It encodes CATSTVGTTGELFF.

This chain connects TRBV12-3 or TRBV12-4 to TRBJ2-1, with 7 bases identical to TRBD2. J gave up 4 bases and V 6 bases, and 12 bases lay outside the gene matches. The CDR3 is made up of 16 amino acids. The CDR3 DNA reads as TGTGCCAGCAGCCCCGGGCGGGGAGGGGTTTACAATGAGCAGTTCTTC. It codes for CASSPGRGGVYNEQFF.

This clonotype was observed a handful of times. J is TRBJ1-4 and V is TRBV12-3 or TRBV12-4; D possibly corresponds to TRBD1 (5 bases). V was shortened by 8 bases and J by 8 bases, with 15 bases between the two germline ends. The CDR3 totals 13 residues. CDR3 protein: CASGRRGEEKLFF. In nucleotides, the CDR3 is TGTGCCAGCGGGAGGAGAGGGGAAGAAAAACTGTTTTTT.

Ten or more counts support this clonotype. The gene calls are TRBV12-3 or TRBV12-4 and TRBJ1-1; a weak D match, TRBD1 (5 bases). The CDR3 sequence is 14 residues long. V shed 5 bases and J shed 2 bases, with 12 bases lying between them. CDR3 DNA: TGTGCCAGCAGTACCGGGACGGCTAACACTGAAGCTTTCTTT. It translates to CASSTGTANTEAFF.

The table lists this clonotype with a few counts. This chain uses TRBV28 with TRBJ2-2; D perhaps matches TRBD2 (5 bases). The CDR3 runs 18 residues. Trimming pared 2 bases from V and 3 bases from J, leaving 19 bases between. Germline values: CDR1 MDHEN, CDR2 SYDVKM. CDR3 region: CASSLAGSWKMDTGELFF. The CDR3 DNA sequence: TGTGCCAGCAGTTTAGCGGGCAGTTGGAAAATGGACACCGGGGAGCTGTTTTTT.